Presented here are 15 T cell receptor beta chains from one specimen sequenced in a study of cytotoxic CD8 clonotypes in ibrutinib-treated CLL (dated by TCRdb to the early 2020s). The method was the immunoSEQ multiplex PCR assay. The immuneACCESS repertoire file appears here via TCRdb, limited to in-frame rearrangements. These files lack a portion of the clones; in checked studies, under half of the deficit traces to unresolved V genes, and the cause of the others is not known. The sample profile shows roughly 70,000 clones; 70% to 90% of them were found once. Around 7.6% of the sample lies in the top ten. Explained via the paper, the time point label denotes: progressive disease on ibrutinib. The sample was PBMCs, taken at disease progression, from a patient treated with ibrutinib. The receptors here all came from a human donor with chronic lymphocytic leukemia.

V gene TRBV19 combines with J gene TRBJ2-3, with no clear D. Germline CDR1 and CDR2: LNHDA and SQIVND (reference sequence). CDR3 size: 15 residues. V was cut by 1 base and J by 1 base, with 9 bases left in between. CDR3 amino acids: CASSIGSRGTDTQYF. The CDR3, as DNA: TGTGCCAGTAGTATAGGATCCCGAGGCACAGATACGCAGTATTTT.

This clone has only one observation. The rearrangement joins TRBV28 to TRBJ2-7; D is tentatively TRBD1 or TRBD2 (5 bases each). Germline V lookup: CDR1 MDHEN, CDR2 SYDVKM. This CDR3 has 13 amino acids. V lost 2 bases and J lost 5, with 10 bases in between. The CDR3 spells CASSLGTVHEQYF. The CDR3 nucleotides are TGTGCCAGCAGTTTAGGGACGGTTCACGAGCAGTACTTC.

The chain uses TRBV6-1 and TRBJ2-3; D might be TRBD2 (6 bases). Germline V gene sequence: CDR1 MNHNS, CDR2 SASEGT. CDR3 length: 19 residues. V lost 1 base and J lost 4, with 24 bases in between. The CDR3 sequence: CASSEGFLGNLGGADTQYF. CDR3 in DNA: TGTGCCAGCAGTGAAGGTTTTCTCGGGAATTTGGGGGGTGCAGATACGCAGTATTTT.

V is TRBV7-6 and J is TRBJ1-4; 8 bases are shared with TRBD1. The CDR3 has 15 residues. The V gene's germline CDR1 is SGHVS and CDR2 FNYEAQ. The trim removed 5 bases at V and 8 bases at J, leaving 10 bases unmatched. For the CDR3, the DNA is TGTGCCAGCAGCGACCGGACAGGGACTTACGAAAAACTGTTTTTT. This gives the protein CASSDRTGTYEKLFF.

CDR3 amino acids: CASSVGSAGAYNEQFF. As DNA, the CDR3 is TGTGCCAGCAGCGTAGGGTCTGCGGGGGCGTACAATGAGCAGTTCTTC. The chain employs TRBV9 and TRBJ2-1; the D gene is possibly TRBD2 (7 bases). CDR1 is SGDLS, CDR2 YYNGEE, per germline. V was clipped by 0 bases and J by 4 bases, with 14 bases between them. This CDR3 contains 16 residues.

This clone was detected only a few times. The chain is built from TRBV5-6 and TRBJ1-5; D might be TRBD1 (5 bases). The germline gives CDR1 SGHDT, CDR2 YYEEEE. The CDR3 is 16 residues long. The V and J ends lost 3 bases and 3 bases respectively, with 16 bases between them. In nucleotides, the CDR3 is TGTGCCAGCAGCTCCAGGGTTGGGTGGAACAATCAGCCCCAGCATTTT. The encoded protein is CASSSRVGWNNQPQHF.

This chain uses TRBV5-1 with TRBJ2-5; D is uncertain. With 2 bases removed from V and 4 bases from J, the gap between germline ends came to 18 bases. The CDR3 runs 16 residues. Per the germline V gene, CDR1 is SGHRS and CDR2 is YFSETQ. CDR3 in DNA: TGCGCCAGCAGCTTCCTCACGGACCGCGTTGGAGAGACCCAGTACTTC. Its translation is CASSFLTDRVGETQYF.

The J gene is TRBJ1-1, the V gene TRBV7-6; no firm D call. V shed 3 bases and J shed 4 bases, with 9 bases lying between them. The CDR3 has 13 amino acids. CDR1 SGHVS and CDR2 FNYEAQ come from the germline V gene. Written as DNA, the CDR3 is TGTGCCAGCAGCTTCACGGGGAGCACTGAAGCTTTCTTT. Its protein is CASSFTGSTEAFF.

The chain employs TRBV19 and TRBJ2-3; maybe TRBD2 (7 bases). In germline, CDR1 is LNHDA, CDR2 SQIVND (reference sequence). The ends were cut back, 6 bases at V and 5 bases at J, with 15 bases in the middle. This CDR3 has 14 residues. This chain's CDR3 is CASRKRGGEDTQYF. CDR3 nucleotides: TGTGCCAGTAGAAAAAGAGGGGGGGAAGATACGCAGTATTTT.

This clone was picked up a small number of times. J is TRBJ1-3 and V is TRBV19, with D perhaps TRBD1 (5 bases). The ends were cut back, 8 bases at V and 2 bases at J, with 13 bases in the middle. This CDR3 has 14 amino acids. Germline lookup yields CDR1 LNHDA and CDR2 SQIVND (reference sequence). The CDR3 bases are TGTGCCAGTCGCCTAGGCAGGGCTGGAAACACCATATATTTT. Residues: CASRLGRAGNTIYF.

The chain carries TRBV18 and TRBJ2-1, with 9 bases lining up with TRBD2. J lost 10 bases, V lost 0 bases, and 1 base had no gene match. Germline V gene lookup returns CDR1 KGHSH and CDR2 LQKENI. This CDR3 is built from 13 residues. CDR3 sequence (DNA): TGTGCCAGCTCACCACCCAGCGGGGGGGAGCAGTTCTTC. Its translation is CASSPPSGGEQFF. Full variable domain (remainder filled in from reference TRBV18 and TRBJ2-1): NAGVMQNPRHLVRRRGQEARLRCSPMKGHSHVYWYRQLPEEGLKFMVYLQKENIIDESGMPKERFSAEFPKEGPSILRIQQVVRGDSAAYFCASSPPSGGEQFFGPGTRLTVL.

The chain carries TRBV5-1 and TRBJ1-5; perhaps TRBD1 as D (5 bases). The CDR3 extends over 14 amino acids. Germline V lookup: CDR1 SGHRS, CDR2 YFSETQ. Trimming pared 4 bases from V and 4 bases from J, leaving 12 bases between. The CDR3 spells CASSTGTPNQPQHF. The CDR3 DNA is TGCGCCAGCAGCACCGGGACCCCTAATCAGCCCCAGCATTTT.

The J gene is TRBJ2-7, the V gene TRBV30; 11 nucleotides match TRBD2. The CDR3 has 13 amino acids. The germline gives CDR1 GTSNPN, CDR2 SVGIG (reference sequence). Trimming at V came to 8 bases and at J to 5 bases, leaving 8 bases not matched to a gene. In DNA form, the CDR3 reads TGTGCCGGTAGTGGACTAGCGGGCCACGAGCAGTACTTC. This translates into CAGSGLAGHEQYF.

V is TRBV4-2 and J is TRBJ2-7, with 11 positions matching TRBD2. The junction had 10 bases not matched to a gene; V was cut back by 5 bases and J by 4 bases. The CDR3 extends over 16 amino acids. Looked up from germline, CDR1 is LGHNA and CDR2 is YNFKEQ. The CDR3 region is CASSSSASGGRYEQYF. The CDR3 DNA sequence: TGTGCCAGCAGCTCGTCGGCTAGCGGGGGGCGGTACGAGCAGTACTTC.

The CDR3 nucleotides are TGTGCCAGCAGCTTAGGAATGGGCAGGACCCAGTACTTC. Amino acids: CASSLGMGRTQYF. The rearrangement uses TRBV5-4 and TRBJ2-5; the D is unclear. The V end was cut by 2 bases, the J end by 7 bases, with 12 bases between. The CDR3 is 13 residues long. Germline V gives CDR1 SGHNT, CDR2 YYREEE (reference sequence).